The clone carrying this TCR beta chain appeared once. Its matching antigen is unknown. Stated time point: approximately ten-day in vitro stimulation with candidate neoantigen peptide 3. A roughly eleven-day in vitro culture was run per each of about seven reactive peptides. The table came from immunoSEQ multiplex PCR; TCRdb's copy has only in-frame clones and leaves some out. The sample gives roughly 10,000 clones, over 80% of which show up once; around 9.7% is in the top ten. This specimen belongs to a study of PD-1 blockade in mismatch repair-deficient tumors. V lost 0 bases and J 7 bases, leaving 5 bases between the germline ends. This CDR3 contains 12 residues. Germline loops: CDR1 SGDLS, CDR2 YYNGEE.

The TCR sequence derives from an adult with mismatch repair-deficient cancer. Source: cells cultured in vitro, taken from a patient treated with pembrolizumab. The chain couples TRBV9 to TRBJ2-1; D is unclear. DNA for the CDR3: TGTGCCAGCAGCGTAGGCTGGAATGAGCAGTTCTTC. This encodes CASSVGWNEQFF.